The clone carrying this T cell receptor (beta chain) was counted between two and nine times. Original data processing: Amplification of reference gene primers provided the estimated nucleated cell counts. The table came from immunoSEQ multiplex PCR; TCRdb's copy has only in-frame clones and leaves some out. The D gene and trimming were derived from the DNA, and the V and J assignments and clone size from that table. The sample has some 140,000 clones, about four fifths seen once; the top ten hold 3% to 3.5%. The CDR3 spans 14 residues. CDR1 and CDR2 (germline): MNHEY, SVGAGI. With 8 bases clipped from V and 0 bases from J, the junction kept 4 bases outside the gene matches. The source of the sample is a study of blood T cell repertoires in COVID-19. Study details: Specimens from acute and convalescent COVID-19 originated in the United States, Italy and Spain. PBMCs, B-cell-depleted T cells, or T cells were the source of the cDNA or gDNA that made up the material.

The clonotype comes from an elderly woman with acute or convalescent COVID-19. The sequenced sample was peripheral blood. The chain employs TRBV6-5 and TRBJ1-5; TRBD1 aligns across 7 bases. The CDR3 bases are TGTGCCAGCGGGCAGGGGGGTAGCAATCAGCCCCAGCATTTT. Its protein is CASGQGGSNQPQHF.